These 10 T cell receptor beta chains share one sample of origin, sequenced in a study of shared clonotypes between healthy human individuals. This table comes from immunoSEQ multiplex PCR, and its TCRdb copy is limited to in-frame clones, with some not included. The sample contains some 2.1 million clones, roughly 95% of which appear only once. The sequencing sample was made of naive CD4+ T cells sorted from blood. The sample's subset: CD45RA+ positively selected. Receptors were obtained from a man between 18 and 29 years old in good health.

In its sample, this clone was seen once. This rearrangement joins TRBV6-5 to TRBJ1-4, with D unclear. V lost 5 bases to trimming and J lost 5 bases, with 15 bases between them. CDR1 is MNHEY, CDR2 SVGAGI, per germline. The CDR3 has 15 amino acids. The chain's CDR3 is CASSPGWRNNEKLFF. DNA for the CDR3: TGTGCCAGCAGTCCTGGATGGAGGAACAATGAAAAACTGTTTTTT.

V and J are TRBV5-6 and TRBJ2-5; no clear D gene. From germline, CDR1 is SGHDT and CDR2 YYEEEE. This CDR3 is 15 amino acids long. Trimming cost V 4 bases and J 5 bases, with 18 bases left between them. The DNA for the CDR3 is TGTGCCAGCAGCCCCCCCATCCGAGAGGAGGAGACCCAGTACTTC. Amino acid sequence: CASSPPIREEETQYF.

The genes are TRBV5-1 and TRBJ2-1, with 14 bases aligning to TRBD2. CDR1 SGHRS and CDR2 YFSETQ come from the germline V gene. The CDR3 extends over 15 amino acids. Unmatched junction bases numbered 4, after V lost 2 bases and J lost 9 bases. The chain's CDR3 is CASSLGTSGSVEQFF. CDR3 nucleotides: TGCGCCAGCAGCTTAGGGACTAGCGGGAGTGTTGAGCAGTTCTTC.

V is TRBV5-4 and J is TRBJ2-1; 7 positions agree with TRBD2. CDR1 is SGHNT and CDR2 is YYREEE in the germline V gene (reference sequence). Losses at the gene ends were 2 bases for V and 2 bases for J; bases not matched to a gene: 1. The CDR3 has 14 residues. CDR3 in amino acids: CASSFGTTYNEQFF. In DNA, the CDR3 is TGTGCCAGCAGCTTCGGGACTACCTACAATGAGCAGTTCTTC.

This chain's CDR3 is CASSLREDTEAFF. The DNA of the CDR3 is TGTGCCAGCAGCCTCCGGGAAGACACTGAAGCTTTCTTT. The chain uses TRBV7-3 and TRBJ1-1, with no clear D. Germline assignment: CDR1 SGHTA and CDR2 FQGTGA. Trimming took 5 bases from V and 3 from J, leaving 10 bases between them. This CDR3 is 13 amino acids long.

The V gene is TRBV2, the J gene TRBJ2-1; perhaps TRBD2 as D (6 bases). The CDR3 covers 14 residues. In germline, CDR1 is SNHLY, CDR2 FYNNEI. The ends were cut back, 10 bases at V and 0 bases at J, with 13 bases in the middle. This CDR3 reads CATKGGSSYNEQFF. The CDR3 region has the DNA TGTGCCACCAAGGGAGGTAGCTCCTACAATGAGCAGTTCTTC.

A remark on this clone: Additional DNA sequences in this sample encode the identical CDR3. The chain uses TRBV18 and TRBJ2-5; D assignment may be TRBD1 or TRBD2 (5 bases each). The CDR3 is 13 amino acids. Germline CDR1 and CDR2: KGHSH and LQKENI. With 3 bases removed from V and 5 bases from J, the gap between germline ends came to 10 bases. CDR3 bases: TGTGCCAGCTCACCGTCGGGACGCGAGACCCAGTACTTC. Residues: CASSPSGRETQYF.

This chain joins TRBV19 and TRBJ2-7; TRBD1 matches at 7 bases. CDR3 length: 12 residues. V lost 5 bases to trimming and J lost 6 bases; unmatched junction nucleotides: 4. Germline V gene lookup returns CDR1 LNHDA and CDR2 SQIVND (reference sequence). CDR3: CASSADRVEQYF. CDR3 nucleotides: TGTGCCAGTAGTGCCGACAGGGTCGAGCAGTACTTC.

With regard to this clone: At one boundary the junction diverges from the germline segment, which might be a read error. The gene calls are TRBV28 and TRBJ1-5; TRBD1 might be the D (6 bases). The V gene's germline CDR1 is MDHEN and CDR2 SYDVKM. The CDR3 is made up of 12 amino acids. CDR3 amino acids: CASSLMGGLRDF. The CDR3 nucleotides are TGTGCCAGCAGTTTGATGGGGGGCCTCCGGGATTTT.

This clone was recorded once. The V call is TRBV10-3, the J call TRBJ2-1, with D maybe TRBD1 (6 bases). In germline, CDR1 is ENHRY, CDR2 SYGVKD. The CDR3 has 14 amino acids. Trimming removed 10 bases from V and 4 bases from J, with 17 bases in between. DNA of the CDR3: TGTGCCACCACGACAGGCCCAGGGTACAATGAGCAGTTCTTC. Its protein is CATTTGPGYNEQFF.